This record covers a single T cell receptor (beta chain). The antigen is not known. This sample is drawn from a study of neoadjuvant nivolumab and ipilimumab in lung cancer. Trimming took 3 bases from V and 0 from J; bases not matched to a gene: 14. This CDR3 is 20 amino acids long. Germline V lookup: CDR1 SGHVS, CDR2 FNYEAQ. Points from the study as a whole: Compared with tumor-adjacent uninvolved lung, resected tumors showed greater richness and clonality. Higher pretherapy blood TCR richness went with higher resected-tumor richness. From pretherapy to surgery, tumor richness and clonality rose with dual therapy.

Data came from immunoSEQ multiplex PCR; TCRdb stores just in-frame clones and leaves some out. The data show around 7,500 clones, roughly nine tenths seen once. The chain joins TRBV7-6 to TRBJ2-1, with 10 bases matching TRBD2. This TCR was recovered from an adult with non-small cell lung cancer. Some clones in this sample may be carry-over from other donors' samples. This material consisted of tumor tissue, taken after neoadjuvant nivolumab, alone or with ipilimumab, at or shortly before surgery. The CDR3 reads CASSFARGGSGRNSYNEQFF. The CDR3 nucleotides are TGTGCCAGCAGCTTTGCCCGCGGTGGTAGCGGGAGGAACTCCTACAATGAGCAGTTCTTC.